The 19 T cell receptor beta chains below were found in one sample sequenced in a study of cytomegalovirus exposure and HLA in healthy donors. In the PCR, 60 Vbeta and 13 Jbeta primers were used. Data came from immunoSEQ multiplex PCR; TCRdb stores just in-frame clones and leaves some out. The sample contains over 150,000 clones, under 70% of which appear only once. Specimen: PBMCs. These receptors all come from a woman in her forties in good health and CMV-seropositive.

The chain links TRBV28 to TRBJ2-3, with 10 positions matching TRBD1. The CDR3 consists of 15 residues. In germline, CDR1 is MDHEN, CDR2 SYDVKM. V gave up 7 bases and J gave up 4 bases; unmatched junction bases: 8. As DNA, the CDR3 is TGTGCCAGCACCTTATCGACAGGGGGCGCAGATACGCAGTATTTT. This translates into CASTLSTGGADTQYF.

This chain's CDR3 is CASSGTGSSYGYTF. For the CDR3, the DNA is TGTGCCAGCAGCGGGACAGGATCCTCCTATGGCTACACCTTC. V is TRBV9 and J is TRBJ1-2; 7 nucleotides line up with TRBD1. Looked up from germline, CDR1 is SGDLS and CDR2 is YYNGEE. The CDR3 contains 14 residues. J was trimmed by 4 bases and V by 3 bases; bases with no gene match: 6.

This clone came up once. CDR3 coding DNA: TGTGCCAGCAGCTTATTGCAGGGGCAAGAGACCCAGTACTTC. Its translation: CASSLLQGQETQYF. The rearrangement links TRBV7-9 to TRBJ2-5, with D perhaps matching TRBD1 (6 bases). The CDR3 spans 14 residues. CDR1 is SEHNR and CDR2 is FQNEAQ in the germline V gene (reference sequence). Trimming shortened V by 2 bases and J by 2 bases, and 9 bases separated the two germline ends.

The V and J genes are TRBV7-2 and TRBJ1-2; D unresolved. Trimming cost V 5 bases and J 3 bases, with 13 bases left between them. This CDR3 region has 14 residues. Germline V gene data show CDR1 as SGHTA and CDR2 as FQGNSA. CDR3 DNA sequence: TGTGCCAGCAGCCGAGTCGGGGTGGACTATGGCTACACCTTC. Encoded protein: CASSRVGVDYGYTF.

On this clone itself: The sample carries other DNA sequences with the same CDR3. The chain employs TRBV5-1 and TRBJ2-1; TRBD2 agrees at 14 bases. Trimming took 4 bases from V and 6 from J; bases not matched to a gene: 3. Germline V gives CDR1 SGHRS, CDR2 YFSETQ. CDR3 size: 15 residues. CDR3 loop: CASSLGTSGSNEQFF. As DNA, the CDR3 is TGCGCCAGCAGCCTCGGGACTAGCGGGAGCAATGAGCAGTTCTTC.

V gene TRBV7-9 combines with J gene TRBJ1-4; 7 bases align to TRBD1. V shed 2 bases and J 4 bases; nucleotides not matched to a gene: 1. The length of the CDR3 is 14 residues. Germline CDR1 SEHNR, CDR2 FQNEAQ (reference sequence). The CDR3 is CASSLRQGNEKLFF. CDR3 coding DNA: TGTGCCAGCAGCTTACGACAGGGTAATGAAAAACTGTTTTTT.

This clone was picked up a small number of times. The CDR3 protein is CASFSGTGSYGYTF. The CDR3 DNA sequence: TGTGCCAGCTTCTCTGGGACAGGTAGCTATGGCTACACCTTC. This chain uses TRBV6-5 with TRBJ1-2, with 8 bases that match TRBD1. The CDR3 has 14 residues. In germline, CDR1 is MNHEY, CDR2 SVGAGI. Trimming cost V 8 bases and J 4 bases; bases outside gene matches: 9.

This clone was seen only once. The chain combines TRBV5-4 with TRBJ2-5; a weak D match, TRBD1 (6 bases). Germline CDR1 is SGHNT and CDR2 is YYREEE (reference sequence). Between the trimmed V and J ends, which lost 0 bases and 4 bases, there was a span of 10 bases. CDR3 length: 14 amino acids. The CDR3 nucleotides are TGTGCCAGCAGCTTGGTAGGGGGTGGAGAGACCCAGTACTTC. Translating it yields CASSLVGGGETQYF. Supplemented by reference TRBV5-4 and TRBJ2-5, the full variable domain reads ETGVTQSPTHLIKTRGQQVTLRCSSQSGHNTVSWYQQALGQGPQFIFQYYREEENGRGNFPPRFSGLQFPNYSSELNVNALELDDSALYLCASSLVGGGETQYFGPGTRLLVL.

The chain combines TRBV28 with TRBJ1-4; TRBD1 matches 8 bases. CDR3 length: 14 residues. The J segment lost 4 bases and the V segment lost 7 bases, leaving 5 bases of the junction unmatched. CDR1 is MDHEN and CDR2 is SYDVKM in the germline V gene. The CDR3 is CASTQGQVNEKLFF. The CDR3 DNA is TGTGCCAGCACCCAGGGACAGGTTAATGAAAAACTGTTTTTT.

The genes are TRBV19 and TRBJ1-1; 7 bases map to TRBD1. The CDR3 length is 17 residues. CDR1 and CDR2 from the germline V gene are LNHDA and SQIVND (reference sequence). Germline trimming cut 0 bases from V and 4 bases from J; bases unmatched to any gene: 11. The CDR3 DNA sequence: TGTGCCAGTAGTATAGACCTTGGGACAGCATCATCCACTGAAGCTTTCTTT. Amino acids: CASSIDLGTASSTEAFF.

The chain combines TRBV9 with TRBJ2-3; 7 bases are a match to TRBD1. Germline V lookup: CDR1 SGDLS, CDR2 YYNGEE. Germline trimming cut 4 bases from V and 1 base from J; bases unmatched to any gene: 9. This CDR3 contains 16 residues. The CDR3 loop is CASSPWTGPGTDTQYF. The CDR3 DNA sequence: TGTGCCAGCAGCCCTTGGACAGGACCGGGCACAGATACGCAGTATTTT.

This sequence joins TRBV7-9 and TRBJ1-5, with a weak D call TRBD1 (6 bases). V was trimmed by 5 bases and J by 2 bases, leaving 10 bases between them. The germline gives CDR1 SEHNR, CDR2 FQNEAQ (reference sequence). The length of the CDR3 is 14 residues. The CDR3: CASSPQGGNQPQHF. The CDR3 DNA reads TGTGCCAGCAGCCCACAGGGAGGCAATCAGCCCCAGCATTTT.

J is TRBJ2-2 and V is TRBV6-6; TRBD1 matches at 9 bases. Per the germline V gene, CDR1 is MNHNY and CDR2 is SVGAGI (reference sequence). Unmatched junction bases numbered 1, after V lost 4 bases and J lost 1 base. This CDR3 region has 15 residues. The CDR3 sequence is CASSLGQGNTGELFF. In DNA form, the CDR3 reads TGTGCCAGCAGTTTGGGACAGGGGAACACCGGGGAGCTGTTTTTT.

The chain joins TRBV5-8 to TRBJ2-7; TRBD1 matches 7 bases. There are 18 residues in the CDR3. Unmatched junction bases numbered 18, after V lost 4 bases and J lost 2 bases. In germline, CDR1 is SGHTS, CDR2 YDEGEE. The CDR3: CASSTPGDSLSLTYEQYF. CDR3 bases: TGTGCCAGCAGCACCCCCGGGGACAGCTTATCCTTAACCTACGAGCAGTACTTC.

The chain employs TRBV6-5 and TRBJ2-1, with 10 bases matching TRBD2. V lost 6 bases to trimming and J lost 9 bases; unmatched junction nucleotides: 11. Germline V gives CDR1 MNHEY, CDR2 SVGAGI. This CDR3 comprises 15 residues. CDR3 coding DNA: TGTGCCAGCAGGAGGGGGACTAGCGATTCTTTTGAGCAGTTCTTC. Translating gives CASRRGTSDSFEQFF.

V gene TRBV5-1 combines with J gene TRBJ1-3, with a weak D call TRBD1 (5 bases). The CDR3 is made up of 14 amino acids. Looked up from germline, CDR1 is SGHRS and CDR2 is YFSETQ. V was trimmed by 3 bases and J by 0 bases, leaving 7 bases between them. CDR3: CASSSGNSGNTIYF. For the CDR3, the DNA is TGCGCCAGCAGCTCAGGGAACTCTGGAAACACCATATATTTT.

The chain is built from TRBV27 and TRBJ1-1; 8 bases agree with TRBD1. CDR1 is MNHEY and CDR2 is SMNVEV in the germline V gene (reference sequence). The CDR3 has 13 amino acids. The ends lost 3 bases at V and 4 bases at J; junction bases unmatched: 1. DNA for the CDR3: TGTGCCAGCAGTTTTACAGGGGGCACTGAAGCTTTCTTT. Residues: CASSFTGGTEAFF.

V and J are TRBV7-3 and TRBJ1-6; D may be TRBD1 (5 bases). The CDR3 length is 16 residues. CDR1 is SGHTA, CDR2 FQGTGA, per germline. The V and J ends lost 2 bases and 0 bases respectively, with 8 bases between them. The CDR3 DNA reads as TGTGCCAGCAGCTTAGCAGGGCACTCCTATAATTCACCCCTCCACTTT. Its protein is CASSLAGHSYNSPLHF.

The V gene is TRBV6-1, the J gene TRBJ1-4, with 8 nucleotides matching TRBD1. J was trimmed by 8 bases and V by 6 bases; bases with no gene match: 8. The CDR3 runs 14 residues. CDR1 is MNHNS, CDR2 SASEGT, per germline. The CDR3 DNA is TGTGCCAGCAGGCCCAGGGGGCAGGGGGAAAAACTGTTTTTT. Translation gives CASRPRGQGEKLFF.